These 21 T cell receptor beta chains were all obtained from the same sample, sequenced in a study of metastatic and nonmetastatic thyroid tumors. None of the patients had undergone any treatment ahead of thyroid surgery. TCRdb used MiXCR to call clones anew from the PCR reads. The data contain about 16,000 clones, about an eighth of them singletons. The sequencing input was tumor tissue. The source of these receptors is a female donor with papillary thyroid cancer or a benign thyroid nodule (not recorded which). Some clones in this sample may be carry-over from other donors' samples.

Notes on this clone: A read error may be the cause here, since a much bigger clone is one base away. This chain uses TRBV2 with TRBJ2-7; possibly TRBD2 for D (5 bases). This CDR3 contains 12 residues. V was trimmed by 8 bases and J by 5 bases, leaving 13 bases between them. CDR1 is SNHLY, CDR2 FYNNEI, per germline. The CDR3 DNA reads TGTGCCAGCCGGGTTGAGGGCAACGAGCAGTACTTC. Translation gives CASRVEGNEQYF.

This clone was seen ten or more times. The CDR3 region is CASSVDSGLYGYTF. The CDR3 DNA is TGTGCCAGCAGCGTAGATAGCGGGCTCTATGGCTACACCTTC. The genes are TRBV9 and TRBJ1-2; D gene uncertain. This CDR3 region has 14 residues. With 0 bases removed from V and 4 bases from J, the gap between germline ends came to 10 bases. Germline CDR1 reads SGDLS; CDR2 reads YYNGEE.

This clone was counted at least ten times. The CDR3 coding sequence is TGTGAGTACGGGGCGTTATCATGCACTGAAGCTTTCTTT. Translating it yields CEYGALSCTEAFF. V usage is TRBV7-7 and J usage is TRBJ1-1; perhaps TRBD1 as D (5 bases). CDR1 is SSHAT, CDR2 FNYEAQ, per germline (reference sequence). The CDR3 consists of 13 residues.

The CDR3: CSARVGGREETQYF. DNA for the CDR3: TGCAGTGCTAGAGTGGGAGGGCGTGAAGAGACCCAGTACTTC. This sequence joins TRBV20-1 and TRBJ2-5; 7 positions match TRBD2. Germline V CDR1 and CDR2: DFQATT, SNEGSKA (reference sequence). V shed 1 base and J 3 bases; nucleotides not matched to a gene: 5. The CDR3 is 14 amino acids.

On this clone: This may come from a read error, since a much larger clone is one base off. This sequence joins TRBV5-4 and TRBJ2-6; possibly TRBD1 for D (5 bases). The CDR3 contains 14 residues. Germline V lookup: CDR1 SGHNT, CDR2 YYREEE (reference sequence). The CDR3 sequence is CASSFSSGAKVLTF. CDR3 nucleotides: TGTGCCAGCAGCTTTAGCTCTGGGGCCAAGGTCCTGACTTTC.

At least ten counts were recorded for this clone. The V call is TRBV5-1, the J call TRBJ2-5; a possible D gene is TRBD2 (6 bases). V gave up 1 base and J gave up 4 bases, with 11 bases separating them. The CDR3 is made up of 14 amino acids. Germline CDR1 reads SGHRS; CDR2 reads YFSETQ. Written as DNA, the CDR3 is TGCGCCAGCAGCTTGTTTGTGGGAGGAGAGACCCAGTACTTC. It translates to CASSLFVGGETQYF.

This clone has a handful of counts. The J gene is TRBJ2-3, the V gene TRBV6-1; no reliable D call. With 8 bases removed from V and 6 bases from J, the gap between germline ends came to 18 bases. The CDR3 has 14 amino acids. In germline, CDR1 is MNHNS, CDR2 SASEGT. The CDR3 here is CASALDPPGDTQYF. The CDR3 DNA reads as TGTGCCAGCGCTTTGGACCCTCCTGGGGATACGCAGTATTTT.

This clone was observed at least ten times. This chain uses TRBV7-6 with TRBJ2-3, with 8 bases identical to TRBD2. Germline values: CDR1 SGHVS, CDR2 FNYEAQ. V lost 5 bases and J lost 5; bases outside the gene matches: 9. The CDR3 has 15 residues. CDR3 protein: CASSESGGVRDTQYF. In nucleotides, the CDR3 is TGTGCCAGCAGCGAAAGCGGGGGAGTAAGAGATACGCAGTATTTT. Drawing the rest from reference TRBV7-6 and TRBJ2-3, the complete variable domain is GAGVSQSPRYKVTKRGQDVALRCDPISGHVSLYWYRQALGQGPEFLTYFNYEAQQDKSGLPNDRFSAERPEGSISTLTIQRTEQRDSAMYRCASSESGGVRDTQYFGPGTRLTVL.

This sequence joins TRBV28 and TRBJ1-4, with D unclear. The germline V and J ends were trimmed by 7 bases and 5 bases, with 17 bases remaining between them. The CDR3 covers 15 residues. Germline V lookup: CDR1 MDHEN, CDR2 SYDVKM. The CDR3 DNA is TGTGCCAGCACCCCCGGCTCTGCGCCAAATGAAAAACTGTTTTTT. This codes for CASTPGSAPNEKLFF.

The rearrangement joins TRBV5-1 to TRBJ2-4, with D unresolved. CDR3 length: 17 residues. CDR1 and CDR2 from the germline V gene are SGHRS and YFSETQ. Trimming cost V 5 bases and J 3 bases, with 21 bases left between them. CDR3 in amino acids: CASSLLGLFGDKNIQYF. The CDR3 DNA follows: TGCGCCAGCAGTTTGTTAGGGTTATTTGGGGACAAAAACATTCAGTACTTC.

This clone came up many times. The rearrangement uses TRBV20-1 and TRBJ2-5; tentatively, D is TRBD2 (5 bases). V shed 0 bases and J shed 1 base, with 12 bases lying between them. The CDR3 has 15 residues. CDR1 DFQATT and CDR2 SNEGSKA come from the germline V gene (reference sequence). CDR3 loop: CSARDSEGIQETQYF. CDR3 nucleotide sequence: TGCAGTGCTAGAGATTCTGAGGGCATCCAAGAGACCCAGTACTTC.

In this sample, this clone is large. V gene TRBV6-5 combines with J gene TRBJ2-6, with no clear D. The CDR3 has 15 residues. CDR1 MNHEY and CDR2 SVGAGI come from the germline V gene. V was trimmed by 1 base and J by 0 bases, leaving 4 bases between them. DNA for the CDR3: TGTGCCAGCAGTTACTTGAGCTCTGGGGCCAACGTCCTGACTTTC. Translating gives CASSYLSSGANVLTF.

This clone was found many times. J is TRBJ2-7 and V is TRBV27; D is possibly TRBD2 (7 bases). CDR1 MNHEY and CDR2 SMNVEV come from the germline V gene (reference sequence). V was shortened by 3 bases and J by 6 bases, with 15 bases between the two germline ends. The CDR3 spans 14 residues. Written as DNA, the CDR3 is TGTGCCAGCAGTTTGAGGTGGGAGGGGGGCGAGCAGTACTTC. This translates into CASSLRWEGGEQYF.

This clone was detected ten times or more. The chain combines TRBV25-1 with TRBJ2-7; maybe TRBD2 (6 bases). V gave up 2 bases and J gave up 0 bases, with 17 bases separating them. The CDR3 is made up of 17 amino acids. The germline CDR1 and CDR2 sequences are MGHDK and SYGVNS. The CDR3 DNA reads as TGTGCCAGCAGTGAAGCTCGGAGGGGCTTGAGCTCCTACGAGCAGTACTTC. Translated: CASSEARRGLSSYEQYF.

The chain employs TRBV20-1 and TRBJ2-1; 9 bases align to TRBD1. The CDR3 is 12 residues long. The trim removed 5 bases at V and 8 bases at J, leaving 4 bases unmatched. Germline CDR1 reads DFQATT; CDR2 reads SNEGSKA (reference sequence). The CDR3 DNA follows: TGCAGTGCTCGGGACAGGGATTATGAGCAGTTCTTC. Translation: CSARDRDYEQFF.

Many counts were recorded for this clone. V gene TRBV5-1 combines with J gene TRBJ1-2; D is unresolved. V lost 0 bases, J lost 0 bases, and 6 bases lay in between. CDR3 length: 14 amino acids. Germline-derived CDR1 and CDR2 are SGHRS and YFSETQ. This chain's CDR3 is CASSLGHSNYGYTF. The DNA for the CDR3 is TGCGCCAGCAGCTTGGGCCACTCTAACTATGGCTACACCTTC.

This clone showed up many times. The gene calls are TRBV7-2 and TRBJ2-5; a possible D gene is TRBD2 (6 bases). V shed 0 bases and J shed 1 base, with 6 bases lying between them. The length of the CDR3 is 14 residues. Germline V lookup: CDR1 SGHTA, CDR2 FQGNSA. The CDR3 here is CASSLAGGQETQYF. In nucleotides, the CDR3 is TGTGCCAGCAGCTTAGCGGGGGGCCAAGAGACCCAGTACTTC.

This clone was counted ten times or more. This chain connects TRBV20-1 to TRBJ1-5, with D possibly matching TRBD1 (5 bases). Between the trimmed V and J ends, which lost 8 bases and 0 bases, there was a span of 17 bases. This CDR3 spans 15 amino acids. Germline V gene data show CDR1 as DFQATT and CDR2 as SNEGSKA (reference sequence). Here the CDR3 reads CSCNSGDHSNQPQHF. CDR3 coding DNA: TGCAGTTGCAATAGTGGGGACCATAGCAATCAGCCCCAGCATTTT.

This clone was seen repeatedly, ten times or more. The CDR3 sequence is CASSIGDTLRAFF. As DNA, the CDR3 is TGTGCCAGTAGTATAGGGGACACCTTGCGAGCTTTCTTT. The chain employs TRBV19 and TRBJ1-1, with TRBD1 as a possible D gene (6 bases). The CDR3 covers 13 residues. Trimming stripped 1 base from V and 10 bases from J, with 13 bases between. CDR1 and CDR2 (germline): LNHDA, SQIVND (reference sequence). Full variable domain (outside the CDR3, taken from reference TRBV19 and TRBJ1-1): DGGITQSPKYLFRKEGQNVTLSCEQNLNHDAMYWYRQDPGQGLRLIYYSQIVNDFQKGDIAEGYSVSREKKESFPLTVTSAQKNPTAFYLCASSIGDTLRAFFGQGTRLTVV.

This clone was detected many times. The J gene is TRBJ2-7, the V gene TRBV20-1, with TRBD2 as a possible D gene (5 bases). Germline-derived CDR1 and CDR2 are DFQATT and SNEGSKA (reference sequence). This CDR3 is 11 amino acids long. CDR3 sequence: CSPGDLVEQYF. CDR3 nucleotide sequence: TGCAGCCCCGGGGATCTCGTCGAGCAGTACTTC.

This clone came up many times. CDR3: CASSPLVGTSGPQETQYF. DNA for the CDR3: TGTGCCAGCAGCCCCCTGGTTGGGACTAGCGGGCCCCAAGAGACCCAGTACTTC. The chain carries TRBV11-1 and TRBJ2-5; 12 bases match TRBD2. V lost 5 bases, J lost 1 base, and 11 bases stayed unmatched. In germline, CDR1 is SGHAT, CDR2 FQDESV (reference sequence). This CDR3 spans 18 amino acids.